These T cell receptor beta chains were read from a single sample in a study of technical replicates of blood from several donors. Measured with immunoSEQ multiplex PCR; TCRdb has only the in-frame clones, and not every one. This table has some 98,000 clones, under 97% appearing once. Input material: T cells isolated from PBMCs. These receptor sequences come from a human donor in good health. Both conserved end residues are part of each CDR3. D genes are given only for firm matches. Size is omitted from some rows. Given values are once, few, many or a class for expanded clones.

TRBD2 TRBJ2-7 . 15 TRBV7-6 CASSSGTSGTYEQYF TGTGCCAGCAGCTCCGGGACTAGCGGCACCTACGAGCAGTACTTC
TRBD2 TRBJ2-3 . 15 TRBV6-4 CASSEVAGGTDTQYF TGTGCCAGCAGTGAAGTAGCGGGGGGCACAGATACGCAGTATTTT
. TRBJ2-3 . 15 TRBV9 CASSREGDLTDTQYF TGTGCCAGCAGCCGAGAGGGGGACCTCACAGATACGCAGTATTTT
TRBD2 TRBJ2-7 . 13 TRBV19 CASSIGGGYEQYF TGTGCCAGTAGTATTGGCGGGGGCTACGAGCAGTACTTC
TRBD2 TRBJ2-7 once 16 TRBV5-1 CASSLLWREESYEQYF TGCGCCAGCAGCTTACTCTGGCGGGAGGAGTCCTACGAGCAGTACTTC
TRBD2 TRBJ2-4 . 16 TRBV6-1 CASSATSVKAKNIQYF TGTGCCAGCAGTGCAACTAGCGTGAAAGCCAAAAACATTCAGTACTTC
TRBD1 TRBJ1-5 . 20 TRBV2 CASSQTGTGGAERSNQPQHF TGTGCCAGCAGTCAAACCGGGACAGGGGGCGCAGAGAGGAGCAATCAGCCCCAGCATTTT
TRBD2 TRBJ2-7 . 14 TRBV28 CASSLRSGGLEQYF TGTGCCAGCAGTTTACGTAGCGGGGGGCTAGAGCAGTACTTC
. TRBJ2-3 . 17 TRBV5-1 CASSLERGGAGTDTQYF TGCGCCAGCAGCTTGGAAAGAGGGGGGGCCGGGACAGATACGCAGTATTTT
. TRBJ2-3 . 15 TRBV7-9 CASSLGFGFFDTQYF TGTGCCAGCAGCTTAGGTTTCGGGTTTTTTGATACGCAGTATTTT
TRBD1 TRBJ2-2 . 16 TRBV4-1 CASSTGGSPGTGELFF TGCGCCAGTTCTACAGGGGGCTCGCCAGGCACCGGGGAGCTGTTTTTT
TRBD1 TRBJ2-1 . 14 TRBV5-1 CASSLGTGGNEQFF TGCGCCAGCAGCTTGGGGACAGGGGGCAATGAGCAGTTCTTC
TRBD2 TRBJ2-3 . 16 TRBV7-9 CASRPRLAGGTDTQYF TGTGCCAGCAGACCTAGACTAGCGGGAGGAACAGATACGCAGTATTTT
. TRBJ1-1 . 16 TRBV9 CASSVYRVEGNTEAFF TGTGCCAGCAGCGTTTACAGGGTAGAGGGGAACACTGAAGCTTTCTTT
. TRBJ2-1 . 12 TRBV9 CASSKGRNEQFF TGTGCCAGCAGCAAGGGGAGGAATGAGCAGTTCTTC
. TRBJ1-1 few 11 TRBV4-1 CASSGGAEAFF TGCGCCAGCAGCGGGGGGGCTGAAGCTTTCTTT
TRBD1 TRBJ2-2 . 13 TRBV28 CAIGQDSTGELFF TGTGCCATCGGACAGGATAGCACCGGGGAGCTGTTTTTT
TRBD2 TRBJ2-7 . 16 TRBV6-5 CASSYAASGRDYEQYF TGTGCCAGCAGTTACGCTGCTAGCGGGAGAGACTACGAGCAGTACTTC
TRBD1 TRBJ1-2 once 13 TRBV30 CALDQGANYGYTF TGTGCCTTAGACCAGGGGGCTAACTATGGCTACACCTTC
. TRBJ1-6 . 16 TRBV6-6 CASTPQRTGSNSPLHF TGTGCCAGCACCCCACAGCGTACAGGGAGTAATTCACCCCTCCACTTT
TRBD1 TRBJ1-1 few 14 TRBV25-1 CASSVRTGDTEAFF TGTGCCAGCAGTGTGAGAACAGGGGACACTGAAGCTTTCTTT
TRBD1 TRBJ2-1 . 15 TRBV5-1 CASSPGTGVVNEQFF TGCGCCAGCAGCCCCGGGACAGGGGTGGTCAATGAGCAGTTCTTC
. TRBJ2-3 . 14 TRBV29-1 CSVRGTTSTDTQYF TGCAGCGTTAGGGGAACCACTAGCACAGATACGCAGTATTTT
. TRBJ2-1 . 13 TRBV6-1 CASSEGPYNEQFF TGTGCCAGCAGTGAAGGTCCATACAATGAGCAGTTCTTC
. TRBJ2-7 . 12 TRBV30 CAYSPVNYEQYF TGTGCCTACTCCCCCGTTAACTACGAGCAGTACTTC
TRBD1 TRBJ1-4 . 16 TRBV7-9 CASSPGQGAGNEKLFF TGTGCCAGCAGCCCTGGACAGGGGGCGGGAAATGAAAAACTGTTTTTT
. TRBJ2-7 once 15 TRBV7-9 CASSPMYRVSYEQYF TGTGCCAGCAGCCCTATGTACAGGGTCTCCTACGAGCAGTACTTC
TRBD1 TRBJ1-4 . 15 TRBV6-5 CASSYRQGRKEKLFF TGTGCCAGCAGTTACCGACAGGGGCGAAAAGAAAAACTGTTTTTT
TRBD2 TRBJ2-1 . 20 TRBV4-1 CASSFTGTSGGAGSYNEQFF TGCGCCAGCAGCTTCACCGGGACTAGCGGGGGGGCCGGTTCCTACAATGAGCAGTTCTTC
. TRBJ1-3 . 15 TRBV6-5 CASSRDLNAGNTIYF TGTGCCAGCAGTCGCGACTTAAATGCTGGAAACACCATATATTTT
TRBD1 TRBJ1-1 . 15 TRBV18 CASSLPTGGHTEAFF TGTGCCAGCTCACTACCTACAGGGGGCCACACTGAAGCTTTCTTT
. TRBJ1-5 . 15 TRBV6-5 CASSYSRWSNQPQHF TGTGCCAGCAGTTACTCGAGGTGGAGCAATCAGCCCCAGCATTTT
TRBD2 TRBJ2-1 . 16 TRBV30 CAWSVPLAGGPDEQFF TGTGCCTGGAGTGTACCCCTAGCGGGGGGGCCGGATGAGCAGTTCTTC
. TRBJ2-7 . 14 TRBV29-1 CSARQRLSSYEQYF TGCAGCGCGCGACAGCGACTCAGCTCCTACGAGCAGTACTTC
. TRBJ1-1 . 17 TRBV5-1 CASSLGQDAGMNTEAFF TGCGCCAGCAGCTTGGGACAGGACGCCGGCATGAACACTGAAGCTTTCTTT
TRBD1 TRBJ1-1 . 14 TRBV29-1 CSVGGTGGRTEAFF TGCAGCGTTGGGGGGACAGGGGGCCGGACTGAAGCTTTCTTT
. TRBJ2-5 . 14 TRBV6-1 CASSNREVGETQYF TGTGCCAGCAGTAACAGGGAAGTTGGGGAGACCCAGTACTTC
. TRBJ2-1 . 15 TRBV6-1 CASSEEGGGGNEQFF TGTGCCAGCAGTGAAGAGGGGGGAGGGGGAAATGAGCAGTTCTTC
TRBD1 TRBJ2-3 . 14 TRBV30 CAWSRTGPTDTQYF TGTGCCTGGAGTCGGACAGGGCCAACAGATACGCAGTATTTT
TRBD2 TRBJ2-7 . 15 TRBV5-4 CASSPGLAGAYEQYF TGTGCCAGCAGCCCGGGACTAGCGGGGGCCTACGAGCAGTACTTC
TRBD2 TRBJ2-3 . 15 TRBV15 CATSSRTSSSDTQYF TGTGCCACCAGCTCTCGGACTAGCAGTTCAGATACGCAGTATTTT
. TRBJ2-3 . 15 TRBV12-2 CASRLAVSPCKTQYF TGTGCAAGTCGCTTAGCCGTTAGCCCCTGTAAGACGCAGTATTTT
. TRBJ2-1 . 13 TRBV7-6 CASSLATYNEQFF TGTGCCAGCAGTCTAGCGACCTACAATGAGCAGTTCTTC
TRBD1 TRBJ2-1 once 16 TRBV7-9 CASSSWGTGRFNEQFF TGTGCCAGCAGCTCCTGGGGGACAGGGAGGTTCAATGAGCAGTTCTTC
TRBD2 TRBJ2-3 . 17 TRBV10-1 CASSAGLAGGATDTQYF TGCGCCAGCAGCGCGGGACTAGCGGGAGGGGCCACAGATACGCAGTATTTT
. TRBJ1-5 . 15 TRBV19 CASSPDDVGHQPQHF TGTGCCAGTAGCCCCGATGATGTTGGGCATCAGCCCCAGCATTTT
TRBD1 TRBJ1-2 . 15 TRBV7-2 CASSSMVDRGRGYTF TGTGCCAGCAGCTCAATGGTTGACAGGGGGCGTGGCTACACCTTC
. TRBJ1-2 . 17 TRBV4-1 CASSQLLPRDTIYGYTF TGCGCCAGCAGCCAACTTTTACCCCGGGACACAATCTATGGCTACACCTTC
. TRBJ1-3 . 14 TRBV6-5 CASSTNSYGNTIYF TGTGCCAGCAGTACGAACTCGTACGGAAACACCATATATTTT
TRBD2 TRBJ2-7 once 15 TRBV11-3 CASSLGSSGNYEQYF TGTGCCAGCAGCTTAGGTTCTAGCGGAAACTACGAGCAGTACTTC
. TRBJ2-5 . 13 TRBV19 CASSIQGEETQYF TGTGCCAGTAGTATACAGGGCGAGGAGACCCAGTACTTC
. TRBJ2-3 . 16 TRBV7-6 CASSLVSGSPTDTQYF TGTGCCAGCAGCTTAGTCAGTGGCTCCCCCACAGATACGCAGTATTTT
. TRBJ2-5 . 14 TRBV5-1 CASSSWTGQETQYF TGCGCCAGCAGCTCTTGGACTGGCCAAGAGACCCAGTACTTC